This T cell receptor (beta chain) was identified during a study of graft-versus-host responses after intestinal transplantation. TCRdb's table, derived via immunoSEQ multiplex PCR, lists solely in-frame clones and lacks some. Of under 100,000 clones in the sample, 90% were seen once. The sample holds one count of this clone. At the DNA level, this CDR3 is encoded by other sequences in the same sample as well. This TCR was sampled from a human patient who received an intestinal transplant, so some T cells may come from the graft donor. Sequenced material: PBMCs, taken 450 to 480 days after intestinal transplant.

CDR3: CASSGQGLTDTQYF. The CDR3 DNA reads as TGTGCCAGCAGCGGACAGGGGCTCACAGATACGCAGTATTTT. V is TRBV2 and J is TRBJ2-3; 9 positions agree with TRBD1. Germline trimming cut 6 bases from V and 2 bases from J; bases unmatched to any gene: 3. The CDR3 contains 14 residues. Germline assignment: CDR1 SNHLY and CDR2 FYNNEI.